This TCR beta chain was sequenced in a study of T-cell memory formation after mild COVID-19. Study in general: Largely, TCR clusters stayed within a single donor. Whole-study findings and limits: In pre-infection memory, a portion of responding clones appeared, which suggested that cross-reactive memory joined. For contracting clones, CD4+ ones sat mainly in CM and EM, CD8+ in EMRA.

Barcoded TCR alpha and TCR beta cDNA libraries with UMIs came from 5'RACE using constant-segment primers. One entry per CDR3 protein, called by TCRdb with MiXCR from the 5' RACE reads. The table lists about 49,000 distinct CDR3 sequences, 7% to 8% of them singletons, with 1.4% in the top ten. To note about this clonotype: Its matching antigen is unknown.

The J segment lost 6 bases and the V segment lost 7 bases, leaving 6 bases of the junction unmatched. From germline, CDR1 is MNHNS and CDR2 SASEGT. The CDR3 is made up of 14 amino acids. The chain employs TRBV6-1 and TRBJ2-1; 10 positions match TRBD2. What was sequenced was PBMCs or a T cell subset sorted from them (not recorded which). The sequence was obtained from a man aged 18-30 years who had mild COVID-19 (a few samples of this study predate the infection). Cell type and time point are not known. CDR3 bases: TGTGCCAGCATCCGGGCTAGCGGGGGCAATGAGCAGTTCTTC. Amino acid sequence: CASIRASGGNEQFF.